The 5 T cell receptor beta chains below come from one sample, sequenced in a study of T cell responses to AZD1222 COVID-19 vaccine. The method was immunoSEQ multiplex PCR; TCRdb's version includes in-frame clones alone and lacks a portion of them. The sample has 120,000 to 150,000 clones; around nine tenths are singletons. The sequencing used peripheral blood, collected on day 0 of AZD1222 vaccination. These receptors all come from an adult in good health.

This chain connects TRBV27 to TRBJ2-5; the D gene is possibly TRBD1 (5 bases). V dropped 4 bases and J dropped 5 bases, with 23 bases sitting between them. The length of the CDR3 is 17 residues. From germline, CDR1 is MNHEY and CDR2 SMNVEV (reference sequence). The CDR3 reads CASSSMTDSSSPETQYF. The CDR3 DNA is TGTGCCAGCAGTTCAATGACCGACAGTTCCTCCCCGGAGACCCAGTACTTC.

The rearrangement links TRBV5-1 to TRBJ2-5; the D gene could be TRBD1 or TRBD2 (5 bases each). This CDR3 is 14 amino acids long. Germline V gene lookup returns CDR1 SGHRS and CDR2 YFSETQ. Trimming took off 7 bases at V and 5 bases at J, with 18 bases between the two ends. The CDR3 spells CASSPGPSMETQYF. In DNA form, the CDR3 reads TGCGCCAGCTCTCCGGGACCTTCCATGGAGACCCAGTACTTC.

V usage is TRBV7-9 and J usage is TRBJ2-1; the D gene is possibly TRBD2 (5 bases). This CDR3 has 14 residues. V lost 5 bases and J 8 bases, leaving 16 bases between the germline ends. Per germline, CDR1 SEHNR and CDR2 FQNEAQ (reference sequence). The CDR3 nucleotides are TGTGCCAGCAGCCCCCCCCCGGGATTTGATGAGCAGTTCTTC. Protein product: CASSPPPGFDEQFF.

The chain employs TRBV14 and TRBJ2-7, with TRBD2 matching over 9 bases. CDR3 length: 16 residues. Germline-derived CDR1 and CDR2 are SGHDN and FVKESK. Germline trimming cut 1 base from V and 4 bases from J; bases unmatched to any gene: 8. The DNA of the CDR3 is TGTGCCAGCAGCCAAGTAGCGACTAGCGGATTATACGAGCAGTACTTC. Protein product: CASSQVATSGLYEQYF.

This chain uses TRBV3-1 (or the pseudogene TRBV3-2) with TRBJ1-2, with 10 bases matching TRBD1. V was pared by 3 bases and J by 0 bases, with 7 bases of the junction left unmatched. The germline V gene encodes CDR1 LGHDT and CDR2 YNNKEL (reference sequence). The CDR3 covers 17 residues. The CDR3 nucleotides are TGTGCCAGCAGCCACCGGGACAGGGGTCGTGCTAACTATGGCTACACCTTC. Translated, it gives CASSHRDRGRANYGYTF.